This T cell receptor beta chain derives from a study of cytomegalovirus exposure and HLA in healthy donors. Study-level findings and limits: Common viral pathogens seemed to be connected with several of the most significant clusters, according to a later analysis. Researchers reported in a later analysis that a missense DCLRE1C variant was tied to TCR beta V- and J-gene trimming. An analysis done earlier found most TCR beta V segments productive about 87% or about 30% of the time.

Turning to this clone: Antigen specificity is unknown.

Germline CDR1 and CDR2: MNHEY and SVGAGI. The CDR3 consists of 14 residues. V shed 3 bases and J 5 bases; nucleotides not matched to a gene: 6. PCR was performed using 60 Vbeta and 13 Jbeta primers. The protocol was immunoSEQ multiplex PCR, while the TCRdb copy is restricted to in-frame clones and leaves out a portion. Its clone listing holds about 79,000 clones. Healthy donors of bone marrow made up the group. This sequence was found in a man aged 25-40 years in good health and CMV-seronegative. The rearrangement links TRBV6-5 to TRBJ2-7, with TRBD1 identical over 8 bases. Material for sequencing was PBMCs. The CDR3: CASSYSTGDDEQYF. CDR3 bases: TGTGCCAGCAGTTATTCGACAGGGGATGACGAGCAGTACTTC.